This entry lists 11 T cell receptor beta chains sequenced from one sample in a study of shared T cell receptors in the human thymus. Sequencing used immunoSEQ multiplex PCR; TCRdb keeps in-frame clones, though not all of them. The table records hundreds of thousands of clones, around 87% of them present only once. These records were also assigned to another study, of human thymus T cells.

The sequenced material came from thymocytes. These receptors all stem from a boy in the first two years of life with a congenital heart defect.

This rearrangement joins TRBV7-2 to TRBJ1-2; D call uncertain. The CDR3 length is 13 residues. V was pared by 2 bases and J by 7 bases, with 11 bases between. The germline gives CDR1 SGHTA, CDR2 FQGNSA. This chain's CDR3 is CASSLWAGSGYTF. In DNA form, the CDR3 reads TGTGCCAGCAGCTTATGGGCGGGGTCTGGCTACACCTTC.

This clone occurred a few times. The chain is built from TRBV19 and TRBJ2-3; tentative D call: TRBD1 (6 bases). Germline lookup yields CDR1 LNHDA and CDR2 SQIVND (reference sequence). The CDR3 is 14 residues long. V lost 8 bases, J lost 3 bases, and 15 bases lay in between. CDR3 coding DNA: TGTGCCAGTCGACCCCCGGACAGTACAGATACGCAGTATTTT. Translated: CASRPPDSTDTQYF.

The chain is built from TRBV9 and TRBJ1-2; 10 nucleotides match TRBD1. The V segment lost 0 bases and the J segment 5 bases; nucleotides outside the gene matches: 10. This CDR3 has 17 amino acids. Germline V lookup: CDR1 SGDLS, CDR2 YYNGEE. CDR3 nucleotides: TGTGCCAGCAGCGTAGAAGGGACAGGGGCCCCCACTTATGGCTACACCTTC. It specifies CASSVEGTGAPTYGYTF. Full variable domain (rest looked up from reference TRBV9 and TRBJ1-2): DSGVTQTPKHLITATGQRVTLRCSPRSGDLSVYWYQQSLDQGLQFLIQYYNGEERAKGNILERFSAQQFPDLHSELNLSSLELGDSALYFCASSVEGTGAPTYGYTFGSGTRLTVV.

With regard to this clone: One junction end disagrees with the germline gene, perhaps due to a read error. The V and J genes are TRBV12-5 and TRBJ2-6; the D gene is possibly TRBD1 (5 bases). The CDR3 loop spans 17 amino acids. Germline lookup yields CDR1 LGHNT and CDR2 FRNRAP. The CDR3 DNA reads as TGTGCTAGTGGCCTCCCAACCAGGCGCTCTGGGGCCAACGTCCTGGCTTTC. Its translation: CASGLPTRRSGANVLAF.

The rearrangement joins TRBV5-1 to TRBJ1-5; 10 bases fit TRBD1. The germline V gene has CDR1 SGHRS and CDR2 YFSETQ. The junction had 7 bases not matched to a gene; V was cut back by 4 bases and J by 6 bases. The CDR3 contains 15 residues. The CDR3 DNA reads TGCGCCAGCAGCCCGGGACAGGGGAACGGTCAGCCCCAGCATTTT. As protein: CASSPGQGNGQPQHF.

The chain is built from TRBV7-8 and TRBJ1-6; the match to TRBD1 covers 10 bases. Germline CDR1 SGHVS, CDR2 FQNEAQ. The CDR3 is made up of 21 amino acids. The J segment lost 1 base and the V segment lost 5 bases, leaving 17 bases of the junction unmatched. In DNA, the CDR3 is TGTGCCAGCAGCCCCCACGGCCGGGACAGGGGAATTATGTCCTATAATTCACCCCTCCACTTT. Translating gives CASSPHGRDRGIMSYNSPLHF.

CDR3 sequence: CASSQEDRQGAGDEQFF. CDR3 DNA: TGCGCCAGCAGCCAAGAAGATCGACAGGGGGCTGGCGATGAGCAGTTCTTC. This sequence joins TRBV4-3 and TRBJ2-1, with 10 bases fitting TRBD1. V gave up 0 bases and J gave up 8 bases; unmatched junction bases: 10. CDR3 length: 17 amino acids. The germline V gene has CDR1 LGHNA and CDR2 YSLEER.

The rearrangement uses TRBV28 and TRBJ1-5; TRBD1 aligns across 11 bases. Per the germline V gene, CDR1 is MDHEN and CDR2 is SYDVKM. Trimming cost V 1 base and J 1 base; bases outside gene matches: 9. This CDR3 spans 19 amino acids. CDR3 residues: CASSLYGTGGVMSNQPQHF. The DNA for the CDR3 is TGTGCCAGCAGTTTATATGGGACAGGGGGAGTCATGAGCAATCAGCCCCAGCATTTT.

The chain couples TRBV28 to TRBJ1-5, with 8 bases fitting TRBD1. CDR1 is MDHEN and CDR2 is SYDVKM in the germline V gene. J lost 6 bases, V lost 7 bases, and 38 bases had no gene match. The CDR3 extends over 24 amino acids. CDR3 DNA sequence: TGTGCCAGCACCATTTTATTGCCCCCGTTCCCCCCGGGACAGGCAATTGGGTTGAGTCAGCCCCAGCATTTT. Translated, it gives CASTILLPPFPPGQAIGLSQPQHF.

This clone was seen only a few times. The chain couples TRBV14 to TRBJ2-5; TRBD2 agrees at 9 bases. The CDR3 extends over 15 amino acids. The ends lost 4 bases at V and 5 bases at J; junction bases unmatched: 8. CDR1 and CDR2 from the germline V gene are SGHDN and FVKESK. DNA of the CDR3: TGTGCCAGCAGCCGGCAAGCGGGGGGAGATGAGACCCAGTACTTC. It specifies CASSRQAGGDETQYF. The complete variable domain, with remaining parts taken from reference TRBV14 and TRBJ2-5, reads EAGVTQFPSHSVIEKGQTVTLRCDPISGHDNLYWYRRVMGKEIKFLLHFVKESKQDESGMPNNRFLAERTGGTYSTLKVQPAELEDSGVYFCASSRQAGGDETQYFGPGTRLLVL.

The chain employs TRBV29-1 and TRBJ2-7; 7 bases are a match to TRBD1. The germline gives CDR1 SQVTM, CDR2 ANQGSEA. The CDR3 consists of 14 residues. V shed 5 bases and J 0 bases; nucleotides not matched to a gene: 7. CDR3: CSVRGQSSSYEQYF. The CDR3 DNA is TGCAGCGTTCGGGGACAGTCGAGCTCCTACGAGCAGTACTTC.